Below, 12 T cell receptor beta chains from the same sample are listed, as sequenced in a study of blood T cells in healthy people across ages. Next came a second PCR, run for about 7 to 12 cycles, which used a sample-barcoded 5' primer along with a J-beta primer mix. TCRdb processed the 5' RACE reads anew with MiXCR; each CDR3 protein has one entry. Of roughly 1.4 million distinct CDR3 sequences in the sample, roughly 64% are singletons; the top ten hold 5.5% to 8%. Sequencing used blood. These receptors all stem from a man younger than 30 in good health.

The genes are TRBV6-6 and TRBJ2-1, with TRBD2 matching over 8 bases. The V gene end was trimmed by 2 bases and the J gene end by 6 bases; junction bases not matched to a gene: 12. Germline V lookup: CDR1 MNHNY, CDR2 SVGAGI (reference sequence). This CDR3 is built from 17 residues. This CDR3 reads CASSYPVEAGVGNEQFF. CDR3 bases: TGTGCCAGCAGTTACCCCGTGGAAGCGGGAGTGGGCAATGAGCAGTTCTTC.

This clonotype was picked up a small number of times. This chain links TRBV4-2 with TRBJ2-7; TRBD1 agrees at 9 bases. Germline assignment: CDR1 LGHNA and CDR2 YNFKEQ. V shed 2 bases, J shed 7 bases, and the junction held 6 bases outside the gene matches. This CDR3 has 14 amino acids. In DNA form, the CDR3 reads TGTGCCAGCAGCCAACCTACAGGGGGCGATGAGCAGTACTTC. Amino acid sequence: CASSQPTGGDEQYF.

This clonotype was observed a handful of times. The J gene is TRBJ2-4, the V gene TRBV6-2 or TRBV6-3; tentatively, D is TRBD2 (6 bases). V was clipped by 6 bases and J by 8 bases, with 14 bases between them. The CDR3 is made up of 13 amino acids. From germline, CDR1 is MNHEY and CDR2 SVGEGT. The CDR3: CASRGLPLDIQYF. The CDR3 nucleotides are TGTGCCAGCAGAGGACTACCCCTGGACATTCAGTACTTC.

The rearrangement joins TRBV6-2 or TRBV6-3 to TRBJ2-7, with 7 bases matching TRBD2. CDR3 length: 15 amino acids. Trimming at V came to 6 bases and at J to 0 bases, leaving 8 bases not matched to a gene. Germline V gene lookup returns CDR1 MNHEY and CDR2 SVGEGT. The CDR3 reads CASSPERGRSYEQYF. CDR3 coding DNA: TGTGCCAGCAGCCCGGAGCGGGGACGCTCCTACGAGCAGTACTTC.

This clonotype was detected a few times. The chain is built from TRBV10-3 and TRBJ2-1, with 11 bases matching TRBD1. The germline CDR1 and CDR2 sequences are ENHRY and SYGVKD. V was pared by 5 bases and J by 2 bases, with 8 bases of the junction left unmatched. The CDR3 is 17 amino acids. The CDR3 here is CAISQDRGRKPYNEQFF. Written as DNA, the CDR3 is TGTGCCATCAGTCAGGACAGGGGGCGTAAGCCCTACAATGAGCAGTTCTTC.

This sequence joins TRBV2 and TRBJ2-3; 8 bases fit TRBD2. The CDR3 totals 18 residues. The junction had 16 bases not matched to a gene; V was cut back by 8 bases and J by 0 bases. Germline V gene lookup returns CDR1 SNHLY and CDR2 FYNNEI. DNA for the CDR3: TGTGCCAGCCCTAGAGCGGGAGAGGACGGTATTAGCACAGATACGCAGTATTTT. Its translation: CASPRAGEDGISTDTQYF.

The chain employs TRBV7-9 and TRBJ1-1; maybe TRBD1 (6 bases). Germline V gives CDR1 SEHNR, CDR2 FQNEAQ (reference sequence). V was pared by 2 bases and J by 5 bases, with 15 bases between. The CDR3 spans 15 residues. The CDR3 nucleotides are TGTGCCAGCAGCTTACTAGTCGGGGGCGGGACTGAAGCTTTCTTT. Encoded protein: CASSLLVGGGTEAFF.

In its sample, this clonotype was seen once. The chain uses TRBV2 and TRBJ2-7, with D unresolved. V gave up 2 bases and J gave up 7 bases, with 15 bases separating them. CDR1 is SNHLY and CDR2 is FYNNEI in the germline V gene. The CDR3 is made up of 14 amino acids. The CDR3 bases are TGTGCCAGCAGTGAACTGGTGACTGACAATGAGCAGTACTTC. Translation: CASSELVTDNEQYF.

The chain couples TRBV9 to TRBJ2-3, with D perhaps given as TRBD1 or TRBD2 (5 bases each). Germline-derived CDR1 and CDR2 are SGDLS and YYNGEE. The CDR3 has 14 residues. V was shortened by 0 bases and J by 2 bases, with 7 bases between the two germline ends. The CDR3 DNA reads as TGTGCCAGCAGCGTAGCGGGGCCCACAGATACGCAGTATTTT. This translates into CASSVAGPTDTQYF.

This clonotype has just one count. The chain joins TRBV21-1 to TRBJ2-7; TRBD2, the D gene given by the table, was not confirmed from the DNA. TRBV21-1 is deemed a pseudogene. This CDR3 region has 15 residues. CDR3 amino acids: CASSKGDLTAYEQYF. CDR3 in DNA: TGTGCCAGCAGCAAAGGGGACTTAACAGCCTACGAGCAGTACTTC.

The chain joins TRBV11-2 to TRBJ1-2; the D gene is possibly TRBD1 (6 bases). The germline V and J ends were trimmed by 0 bases and 3 bases, with 11 bases remaining between them. Germline V gene sequence: CDR1 SGHAT, CDR2 FQNNGV. The CDR3 covers 15 residues. The CDR3 DNA sequence: TGTGCCAGCAGCTTAGAGGTCAGACAGGACTATGGCTACACCTTC. It is translated as CASSLEVRQDYGYTF.

This chain links TRBV5-1 with TRBJ2-3; D may be TRBD1 (6 bases). The CDR3 length is 15 residues. The germline V gene has CDR1 SGHRS and CDR2 YFSETQ. V was shortened by 4 bases and J by 2 bases, with 14 bases between the two germline ends. CDR3 sequence reads: CASSVTGQITDTQYF. The DNA of the CDR3 is TGCGCCAGCAGCGTGACGGGACAAATCACAGATACGCAGTATTTT.